These 24 T cell receptor beta chains were sequenced from one sample in a study of blood T cell repertoires in COVID-19. Measured with immunoSEQ multiplex PCR; TCRdb has only the in-frame clones, and not every one. The table shows around 170,000 clones, with roughly four fifths occurring only once. What was sequenced was peripheral blood. These receptors were collected from a woman between 40 and 55 years old with acute or convalescent COVID-19.

The CDR3: CASSLGAVGSSPLHF. CDR3 DNA: TGTGCCAGCAGCTTGGGGGCAGTGGGGAGCTCGCCCCTCCACTTT. The rearrangement uses TRBV7-9 and TRBJ1-6; D is possibly TRBD1 (6 bases). The CDR3 consists of 15 residues. Germline assignment: CDR1 SEHNR and CDR2 FQNEAQ (reference sequence). Trimming removed 3 bases from V and 13 bases from J, with 19 bases in between.

The chain employs TRBV30 and TRBJ1-3; maybe TRBD1 (5 bases). This CDR3 comprises 15 residues. Per the germline V gene, CDR1 is GTSNPN and CDR2 is SVGIG (reference sequence). V was cut by 3 bases and J by 4 bases, with 16 bases left in between. The CDR3 region has the DNA TGTGCCTGGAGCCGAACAGGTAGTGCAGGAAACACCATATATTTT. Translation: CAWSRTGSAGNTIYF.

The CDR3 here is CASIAGGKLFF. CDR3 bases: TGTGCCAGCATAGCGGGGGGAAAACTGTTTTTT. The chain links TRBV28 to TRBJ1-4; a weak D match, TRBD1 (5 bases). The CDR3 is made up of 11 amino acids. V shed 7 bases and J shed 10 bases, with 10 bases lying between them. Germline-derived CDR1 and CDR2 are MDHEN and SYDVKM. Filled out from reference TRBV28 and TRBJ1-4, the complete variable domain reads DVKVTQSSRYLVKRTGEKVFLECVQDMDHENMFWYRQDPGLGLRLIYFSYDVKMKEKGDIPEGYSVSREKKERFSLILESASTNQTSMYLCASIAGGKLFFGSGTQLSVL.

The rearrangement links TRBV27 to TRBJ2-1, with 10 bases lining up with TRBD2. V lost 7 bases, J lost 7 bases, and 13 bases stayed unmatched. Germline V lookup: CDR1 MNHEY, CDR2 SMNVEV (reference sequence). This CDR3 has 16 amino acids. The CDR3 nucleotides read TGTGCCAGCACTCCACTAGAGCGGGAGGGCCGGAATGAGCAGTTCTTC. This sequence encodes CASTPLEREGRNEQFF.

The chain combines TRBV5-1 with TRBJ2-2, with TRBD2 identical over 7 bases. V shed 4 bases and J 1 base; nucleotides not matched to a gene: 1. CDR1 and CDR2 (germline): SGHRS, YFSETQ. The CDR3 contains 14 residues. The DNA of the CDR3 is TGCGCCAGCAGCCTAGCGGTGAACACCGGGGAGCTGTTTTTT. It codes for CASSLAVNTGELFF.

V usage is TRBV6-5 and J usage is TRBJ1-5, with 8 bases aligning to TRBD1. Germline loops: CDR1 MNHEY, CDR2 SVGAGI. This CDR3 region has 13 residues. V dropped 6 bases and J dropped 2; count of bases not matched to a gene: 0. The CDR3 DNA follows: TGTGCCAGCAGGGACAGGGGCAATCAGCCCCAGCATTTT. Translating gives CASRDRGNQPQHF.

This clone was recorded only once. The chain links TRBV11-2 to TRBJ1-1; the D is unclear. The CDR3 has 13 amino acids. Germline CDR1 reads SGHAT; CDR2 reads FQNNGV. V lost 8 bases to trimming and J lost 4 bases, with 14 bases between them. CDR3 residues: CASALQAGTEAFF. The CDR3 region has the DNA TGTGCCAGCGCACTGCAGGCGGGCACTGAAGCTTTCTTT.

The genes are TRBV7-2 and TRBJ2-7, with 10 bases identical to TRBD2. Trimming at V came to 5 bases and at J to 3 bases, leaving 13 bases not matched to a gene. The CDR3 loop spans 17 amino acids. Germline assignment: CDR1 SGHTA and CDR2 FQGNSA. CDR3 amino acids: CASSPQLASGGGYEQYF. The CDR3 bases are TGTGCCAGCAGCCCGCAACTTGCTAGCGGGGGTGGCTACGAGCAGTACTTC.

The V gene is TRBV3-1 (or the pseudogene TRBV3-2), the J gene TRBJ1-2, with D tentatively TRBD1 (6 bases). Trimming pared 6 bases from V and 0 bases from J, leaving 17 bases between. CDR3 length equals 16 residues. Germline V CDR1 and CDR2: LGHDT, YNNKEL (reference sequence). The CDR3 DNA follows: TGTGCCAGCAGACAGGGCAGCCCCATTCCTAACTATGGCTACACCTTC. It translates to CASRQGSPIPNYGYTF.

CDR3 amino acids: CASSPGGGTYTGELFF. CDR3 nucleotides: TGTGCCAGCAGCCCCGGTGGAGGGACCTACACCGGGGAGCTGTTTTTT. The gene calls are TRBV7-7 and TRBJ2-2; the D gene is possibly TRBD2 (6 bases). Germline CDR1 and CDR2: SSHAT and FNYEAQ (reference sequence). Trimming removed 5 bases at V and 3 bases at J, with 16 bases between. The CDR3 is 16 amino acids.

This rearrangement joins TRBV6-5 to TRBJ1-4, with 7 bases matching TRBD1. V trimming: 6 bases; J trimming: 8 bases; junction bases outside the gene matches: 6. CDR1 is MNHEY and CDR2 is SVGAGI in the germline V gene. The CDR3 extends over 13 amino acids. CDR3 coding DNA: TGTGCCAGCAGGGACAGGCAAGGGGAAAAACTGTTTTTT. The encoded protein is CASRDRQGEKLFF.

This chain links TRBV3-1 (or the pseudogene TRBV3-2) with TRBJ1-4, with D perhaps TRBD1 (5 bases). V was shortened by 4 bases and J by 7 bases, with 16 bases between the two germline ends. The CDR3 loop spans 15 amino acids. Germline CDR1 is LGHDT and CDR2 is YNNKEL (reference sequence). Here the CDR3 DNA reads TGTGCCAGCAGCCCCCCGTATGATAGGGGTGAAAAACTGTTTTTT. Encoded protein: CASSPPYDRGEKLFF.

This clone has only a few counts. The rearrangement links TRBV27 to TRBJ2-7; D might be TRBD2 (5 bases). Per the germline V gene, CDR1 is MNHEY and CDR2 is SMNVEV (reference sequence). The CDR3 length is 14 residues. Trimming took off 2 bases at V and 2 bases at J, with 10 bases between the two ends. CDR3 loop: CASSLSWETYEQYF. In DNA form, the CDR3 reads TGTGCCAGCAGTTTAAGCTGGGAGACCTACGAGCAGTACTTC.

J is TRBJ2-7 and V is TRBV27; TRBD2 aligns across 9 bases. This CDR3 region has 14 residues. CDR1 is MNHEY and CDR2 is SMNVEV in the germline V gene (reference sequence). V dropped 6 bases and J dropped 1; count of bases not matched to a gene: 4. The CDR3 DNA reads TGTGCCAGCAGGAGACTAGCGGCTTCCTACGAGCAGTACTTC. Translated, it gives CASRRLAASYEQYF.

Of note for this clone: At one end, the junction sequence differs from germline, possibly due to a read error. The J gene is TRBJ2-7, the V gene TRBV7-7; possible D gene TRBD2, 6 bases. This CDR3 region has 13 residues. The germline V gene has CDR1 SSHAT and CDR2 FNYEAQ (reference sequence). In nucleotides, the CDR3 is TGTGCTAGCAGCTTAGCGGAAGGGGACGAGCAGTACTTC. Amino acid sequence: CASSLAEGDEQYF.

V usage is TRBV4-1 and J usage is TRBJ1-2; the D gene is possibly TRBD1 (5 bases). This CDR3 is built from 15 residues. Germline V gives CDR1 MGHRA, CDR2 YSYEKL. V was pared by 1 base and J by 4 bases, with 13 bases between. The CDR3 reads CASSQGPGGGYGYTF. In DNA form, the CDR3 reads TGCGCCAGCAGCCAAGGACCCGGGGGAGGCTATGGCTACACCTTC.

The V gene is TRBV9, the J gene TRBJ2-1; D might be TRBD1 (6 bases). The CDR3 is made up of 17 amino acids. The V gene's germline CDR1 is SGDLS and CDR2 YYNGEE. Trimming removed 3 bases from V and 0 bases from J, with 16 bases in between. The CDR3 DNA follows: TGTGCCAGCAGCGCTCAGGGGCAGGCCAGCTCCTACAATGAGCAGTTCTTC. The encoded protein is CASSAQGQASSYNEQFF.

This chain uses TRBV7-9 with TRBJ2-5; 7 positions agree with TRBD1. V shed 5 bases and J 3 bases; nucleotides not matched to a gene: 12. The germline V gene has CDR1 SEHNR and CDR2 FQNEAQ (reference sequence). The CDR3 sequence is 16 residues long. The CDR3 region is CASSPLSDRRKETQYF. The DNA of the CDR3 is TGTGCCAGCAGCCCTCTCTCGGACAGGAGGAAAGAGACCCAGTACTTC.

The rearrangement uses TRBV19 and TRBJ2-5; TRBD2 agrees at 9 bases. The length of the CDR3 is 14 residues. V trimming: 6 bases; J trimming: 5 bases; junction bases outside the gene matches: 7. Germline V CDR1 and CDR2: LNHDA, SQIVND (reference sequence). CDR3 in DNA: TGTGCCAGTAGCAGACTAGCGGCTGAGGAGACCCAGTACTTC. Translation: CASSRLAAEETQYF. The full variable domain, in which reference TRBV19 and TRBJ2-5 provide the parts outside the CDR3, is DGGITQSPKYLFRKEGQNVTLSCEQNLNHDAMYWYRQDPGQGLRLIYYSQIVNDFQKGDIAEGYSVSREKKESFPLTVTSAQKNPTAFYLCASSRLAAEETQYFGPGTRLLVL.

This clone came up once. This chain joins TRBV6-5 and TRBJ2-1; 10 bases are a match to TRBD2. This CDR3 spans 15 amino acids. Germline-derived CDR1 and CDR2 are MNHEY and SVGAGI. With V trimmed by 7 bases and J by 8 bases, 11 bases remained unmatched. The CDR3 spells CASTRAGGPAHEQFF. As DNA, the CDR3 is TGTGCCAGCACCCGAGCGGGAGGGCCGGCCCATGAGCAGTTCTTC.

This chain uses TRBV6-5 with TRBJ1-2, with unresolved D. Germline loops: CDR1 MNHEY, CDR2 SVGAGI. This CDR3 is 14 amino acids long. V lost 11 bases and J lost 4, with 20 bases in between. The CDR3 DNA is TGTGCCGGATCTCCTTACGGGGAAGGCTATGGCTACACCTTC. Residues: CAGSPYGEGYGYTF.

The rearrangement links TRBV6-5 to TRBJ1-5; 8 positions match TRBD1. Trimming took 6 bases from V and 6 from J; bases not matched to a gene: 7. This CDR3 comprises 14 residues. Germline V gene sequence: CDR1 MNHEY, CDR2 SVGAGI. This chain's CDR3 is CASRGQVPAQPQHF. CDR3 in DNA: TGTGCCAGCAGGGGACAGGTACCGGCTCAGCCCCAGCATTTT.

This clone came up a few times. The chain has TRBV18 and TRBJ1-1; TRBD1 agrees at 9 bases. Germline loops: CDR1 KGHSH, CDR2 LQKENI. The ends lost 3 bases at V and 3 bases at J; junction bases unmatched: 5. This CDR3 comprises 15 residues. In DNA, the CDR3 is TGTGCCAGCTCACCCCTACAGGGGGCGGACACTGAAGCTTTCTTT. The encoded protein is CASSPLQGADTEAFF.

The CDR3 reads CASKSSGQLPYGYTF. The CDR3 nucleotides are TGTGCCAGCAAAAGTAGCGGGCAGCTCCCATATGGCTACACCTTC. J is TRBJ1-2 and V is TRBV21-1. TRBV21-1 is annotated as a pseudogene. The CDR3 is 15 residues long.